These 9 T cell receptor beta chains were all obtained from the same sample, sequenced in a study of control samples from healthy donors and cancer patients. The protocol was immunoSEQ multiplex PCR, while the TCRdb copy is restricted to in-frame clones and leaves out a portion. The sample carries approximately 160,000 clones, approximately 94% recorded once. Sequences were obtained from blood. These TCRs come from a woman aged 18-30 years in good health.

The CDR3, as DNA: TGTGCCAGCAGCGTAGGAGGCCTCGGGGAGCTGTTTTTT. This encodes CASSVGGLGELFF. The V call is TRBV9, the J call TRBJ2-2; D gene ambiguous. This CDR3 is built from 13 residues. V was clipped by 0 bases and J by 7 bases, with 7 bases between them. CDR1 and CDR2 from the germline V gene are SGDLS and YYNGEE.

This rearrangement joins TRBV2 to TRBJ1-1, with a weak D call TRBD1 (6 bases). Trimming shortened V by 10 bases and J by 7 bases, and 19 bases separated the two germline ends. The CDR3 consists of 13 residues. Germline values: CDR1 SNHLY, CDR2 FYNNEI. The CDR3 nucleotides are TGTGCCATTCCGTCGGGGGGGCGCGGTGAAGCTTTCTTT. Its protein product is CAIPSGGRGEAFF.

As concerns this clone: A junction boundary mismatches the germline segment, possibly from a read error. The V gene is TRBV7-7, the J gene TRBJ2-2, with D hard to call. CDR1 is SSHAT, CDR2 FNYEAQ, per germline (reference sequence). This CDR3 is 15 amino acids long. The CDR3 nucleotides are TGTGCTAGCAGCTCTGTCCTCGCGAACACCGGGGAGCTGTTTTTT. Encoded protein: CASSSVLANTGELFF.

The genes are TRBV3-1 (or the pseudogene TRBV3-2) and TRBJ2-4; a weak D match, TRBD1 (6 bases). The V end was cut by 4 bases, the J end by 0 bases, with 13 bases between. The CDR3 covers 16 residues. Germline CDR1 LGHDT, CDR2 YNNKEL (reference sequence). The CDR3 is CASSRTGQLAKNIQYF. For the CDR3, the DNA is TGTGCCAGCAGCCGGACCGGACAGTTAGCCAAAAACATTCAGTACTTC.

The rearrangement links TRBV7-9 to TRBJ1-1, with D perhaps TRBD1 (5 bases). This CDR3 is 15 amino acids long. Trimming stripped 8 bases from V and 9 bases from J, with 25 bases between. Per the germline V gene, CDR1 is SEHNR and CDR2 is FQNEAQ (reference sequence). The CDR3 DNA reads TGTGCCAGCCTCGGACCCTCGGAGCGGGGCTCAAAAGCTTTCTTT. This sequence encodes CASLGPSERGSKAFF.

This chain uses TRBV7-2 with TRBJ2-5; D not certain. V gave up 0 bases and J gave up 5 bases, with 10 bases separating them. The CDR3 is 14 amino acids. The germline V gene encodes CDR1 SGHTA and CDR2 FQGNSA. This chain's CDR3 is CASSLAPSSETQYF. CDR3 sequence (DNA): TGTGCCAGCAGCTTAGCACCCAGCAGCGAGACCCAGTACTTC.

The chain uses TRBV28 and TRBJ2-2; possibly TRBD1 for D (6 bases). The V gene's germline CDR1 is MDHEN and CDR2 SYDVKM. CDR3 size: 13 residues. Trimming removed 6 bases from V and 4 bases from J, with 9 bases in between. In DNA, the CDR3 is TGTGCCAGCAGCAAAGGGGGCACCGGGGAGCTGTTTTTT. Residues: CASSKGGTGELFF.

This rearrangement joins TRBV5-4 to TRBJ2-5, with 12 bases lining up with TRBD2. The CDR3 extends over 17 amino acids. V gave up 5 bases and J gave up 9 bases; unmatched junction bases: 17. Germline loops: CDR1 SGHNT, CDR2 YYREEE (reference sequence). The CDR3 nucleotides are TGTGCCAGCAGTTCGGGACTAGCGGGCGCGGGGGGTGAGGCCCAGTACTTC. Residues: CASSSGLAGAGGEAQYF.

Comments on this clone: Other DNA variants within this sample encode the same CDR3. V is TRBV19 and J is TRBJ1-5, with D possibly TRBD1 on 5 matching bases. V lost 6 bases and J lost 4, with 10 bases in between. CDR3 length equals 13 residues. Per germline, CDR1 LNHDA and CDR2 SQIVND (reference sequence). DNA of the CDR3: TGTGCCAGTAGCCCCCAGGGTAATCAGCCCCAGCATTTT. This gives the protein CASSPQGNQPQHF. The full variable domain, completed using reference TRBV19 and TRBJ1-5, is DGGITQSPKYLFRKEGQNVTLSCEQNLNHDAMYWYRQDPGQGLRLIYYSQIVNDFQKGDIAEGYSVSREKKESFPLTVTSAQKNPTAFYLCASSPQGNQPQHFGDGTRLSIL.